This passage covers 15 T cell receptor beta chains from one sample sequenced in a study of cytomegalovirus exposure and HLA in healthy donors. Use of 60 Vbeta and 13 Jbeta primers characterized the PCR. Using immunoSEQ multiplex PCR, the repertoire was profiled, and TCRdb retains in-frame clones only, with some absent. The table includes around 140,000 clones, over 75% detected once. The sample consisted of PBMCs. These receptors all stem from a woman aged 25 to 45 in good health and CMV-seronegative.

This clone was seen a few times. This sequence joins TRBV27 and TRBJ1-1, with D unresolved. Germline CDR1 is MNHEY and CDR2 is SMNVEV (reference sequence). Trimming stripped 2 bases from V and 0 bases from J, with 4 bases between. The CDR3 consists of 13 residues. CDR3 bases: TGTGCCAGCAGTTTAGGCATGAACACTGAAGCTTTCTTT. Its protein product is CASSLGMNTEAFF.

The chain recombines TRBV6-4 with TRBJ2-3; 9 bases fit TRBD2. Germline V lookup: CDR1 MRHNA, CDR2 SNTAGT. The CDR3 has 15 amino acids. J gave up 2 bases and V 2 bases, and 2 bases lay outside the gene matches. CDR3 sequence (DNA): TGTGCCAGCAGTGACGGCGGGGGGGCCACAGATACGCAGTATTTT. It translates to CASSDGGGATDTQYF.

The count of this clone is one. The rearrangement uses TRBV27 and TRBJ2-1; a weak D match, TRBD2 (7 bases). The germline V gene has CDR1 MNHEY and CDR2 SMNVEV (reference sequence). With 7 bases removed from V and 4 bases from J, the gap between germline ends came to 20 bases. This CDR3 is built from 16 residues. The CDR3 DNA reads TGTGCCAGCAAACCGGGACAAGCAGCGGGATACAATGAGCAGTTCTTC. It specifies CASKPGQAAGYNEQFF.

This clone has just one count. This rearrangement joins TRBV5-6 to TRBJ2-5; 7 nucleotides agree with TRBD2. This CDR3 is built from 15 residues. V trimming: 4 bases; J trimming: 4 bases; junction bases outside the gene matches: 10. Germline CDR1 and CDR2: SGHDT and YYEEEE. CDR3 DNA sequence: TGTGCCAGCAGCCCGGCGGCGGGAGCTGCAGAGACCCAGTACTTC. It encodes CASSPAAGAAETQYF.

The rearrangement links TRBV2 to TRBJ2-5, with 9 bases aligning to TRBD1. The end of the DNA fits TRBJ2-7 better, so the J call may be wrong. Germline CDR1 is SNHLY and CDR2 is FYNNEI. The CDR3 covers 15 residues. The CDR3 DNA sequence: TGTGCCAGCAGGCCACCGGGACAGGGAGTTAACGAGCAGTACTTC. This sequence encodes CASRPPGQGVNEQYF.

V usage is TRBV27 and J usage is TRBJ2-7, with TRBD1 matching 7 bases. V trimming: 6 bases; J trimming: 4 bases; junction bases outside the gene matches: 9. This CDR3 has 14 residues. Germline CDR1 and CDR2: MNHEY and SMNVEV (reference sequence). The CDR3 loop is CASRRQGLHYEQYF. In DNA, the CDR3 is TGTGCCAGCAGGAGACAGGGTCTCCATTACGAGCAGTACTTC.

Concerning this clone: The same CDR3 can be traced to other DNA sequences in this sample. The chain links TRBV28 to TRBJ2-1, with 9 bases matching TRBD1. Trimming took 6 bases from V and 1 from J; bases not matched to a gene: 7. CDR1 is MDHEN, CDR2 SYDVKM, per germline. The CDR3 has 16 amino acids. DNA for the CDR3: TGTGCCAGCAGCCTCGCGACAGGGGGTTCCTACAATGAGCAGTTCTTC. Amino acid sequence: CASSLATGGSYNEQFF.

The genes are TRBV5-1 and TRBJ2-5, with D maybe TRBD1 (6 bases). The DNA end is more similar to TRBJ2-7, so the J call may be wrong. The CDR3 contains 14 residues. The germline CDR1 and CDR2 sequences are SGHRS and YFSETQ. CDR3 residues: CASRGGRGSYEQYF. CDR3 bases: TGCGCCAGCAGAGGGGGACGGGGCTCCTACGAGCAGTACTTC.

This chain connects TRBV29-1 to TRBJ1-1; D is unclear. Trimming removed 4 bases at V and 3 bases at J, with 12 bases between. CDR1 is SQVTM, CDR2 ANQGSEA, per germline. The CDR3 has 13 amino acids. The CDR3 DNA sequence: TGCAGCGTTGGGTGGGAGGTGGACACTGAAGCTTTCTTT. This sequence encodes CSVGWEVDTEAFF.

V and J are TRBV5-8 and TRBJ2-7; 7 bases are a match to TRBD1. CDR1 SGHTS and CDR2 YDEGEE come from the germline V gene. J was trimmed by 2 bases and V by 6 bases; bases with no gene match: 11. CDR3 length equals 15 residues. CDR3 DNA: TGTGCCAGCACCCAACAGGGGCAACCCGCCTACGAGCAGTACTTC. Translation gives CASTQQGQPAYEQYF.

The gene calls are TRBV5-1 and TRBJ2-2, with D uncertain. The CDR3 runs to 13 residues. V lost 2 bases to trimming and J lost 8 bases, with 10 bases between them. Germline values: CDR1 SGHRS, CDR2 YFSETQ. CDR3 coding DNA: TGCGCCAGCAGCTTCGACGGAGCGGGGGAGCTGTTTTTT. This codes for CASSFDGAGELFF.

This clone was observed once. This chain uses TRBV29-1 with TRBJ2-1, with 9 nucleotides matching TRBD1. The CDR3 runs 14 residues. From germline, CDR1 is SQVTM and CDR2 ANQGSEA. With V trimmed by 8 bases and J by 6 bases, 11 bases remained unmatched. The CDR3 DNA follows: TGCAGCATATCTCATTGGACAGGGGCCAATGAGCAGTTCTTC. The encoded protein is CSISHWTGANEQFF.

This chain connects TRBV7-3 to TRBJ2-2; perhaps TRBD2 as D (6 bases). V was shortened by 5 bases and J by 5 bases, with 12 bases between the two germline ends. The V gene's germline CDR1 is SGHTA and CDR2 FQGTGA. This CDR3 is 14 amino acids long. CDR3 sequence (DNA): TGTGCCAGCAGCCCGACCCTAGCGACCGGGGAGCTGTTTTTT. Encoded protein: CASSPTLATGELFF.

The chain couples TRBV5-4 to TRBJ2-3; a possible D gene is TRBD2 (5 bases). CDR1 and CDR2 (germline): SGHNT, YYREEE (reference sequence). Trimming shortened V by 4 bases and J by 3 bases, and 15 bases separated the two germline ends. CDR3 size: 15 residues. CDR3 coding DNA: TGTGCCAGCAGCCCGCGAGGGCAAAGGACAGATACGCAGTATTTT. Translated: CASSPRGQRTDTQYF.

This clone has only a few counts. The genes are TRBV30 and TRBJ2-7, with 10 bases that match TRBD1. Germline trimming cut 5 bases from V and 4 bases from J; bases unmatched to any gene: 8. This CDR3 is 14 amino acids long. CDR1 is GTSNPN, CDR2 SVGIG, per germline (reference sequence). The CDR3 protein is CAWDSTGGDYEQYF. The DNA of the CDR3 is TGTGCCTGGGACTCGACAGGGGGCGATTACGAGCAGTACTTC. The full variable domain, completed using reference TRBV30 and TRBJ2-7, is SQTIHQWPATLVQPVGSPLSLECTVEGTSNPNLYWYRQAAGRGLQLLFYSVGIGQISSEVPQNLSASRPQDRQFILSSKKLLLSDSGFYLCAWDSTGGDYEQYFGPGTRLTVT.